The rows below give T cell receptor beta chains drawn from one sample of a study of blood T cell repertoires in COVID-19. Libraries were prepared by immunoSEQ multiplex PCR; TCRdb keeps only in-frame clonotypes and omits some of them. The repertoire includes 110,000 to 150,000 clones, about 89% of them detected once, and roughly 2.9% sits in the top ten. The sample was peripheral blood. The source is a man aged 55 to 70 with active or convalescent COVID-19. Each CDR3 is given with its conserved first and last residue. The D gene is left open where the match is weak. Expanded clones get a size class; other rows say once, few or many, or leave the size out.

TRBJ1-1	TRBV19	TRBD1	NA	TGTGCCAGTGGGGACAGGGCCCTAAACACTGAAGCTTTCTTT	CASGDRALNTEAFF
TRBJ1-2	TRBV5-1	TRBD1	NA	TGCGCCAGCAGCTTGAGGACAGGGGGCTACTATGGCTACACCTTC	CASSLRTGGYYGYTF
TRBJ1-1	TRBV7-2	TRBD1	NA	TGTGCCAGCAGCTCGCCGTCGGGACAGAAAGCTTTCTTT	CASSSPSGQKAFF
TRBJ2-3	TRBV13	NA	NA	TGTGCCAGCAGCTTAAAGGCGGGAATTGGCACAGATACGCAGTATTTT	CASSLKAGIGTDTQYF
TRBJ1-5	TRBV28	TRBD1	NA	TGTGCCAGCAGTCTAGACAGGGGCCCCAATCAGCCCCAGCATTTT	CASSLDRGPNQPQHF
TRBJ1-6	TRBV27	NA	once	TGTGCCAGCAGTCTACTCGCCTATAATTCACCCCTCCACTTT	CASSLLAYNSPLHF
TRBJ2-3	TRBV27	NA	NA	TGTGCCAGCAAACTGACAGGTCGCGGTCTCAGACGAGGTCAAACTAGCACAGATACGCAGTATTTT	CASKLTGRGLRRGQTSTDTQYF
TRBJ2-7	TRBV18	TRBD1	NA	TGTGCCAGCTCACCTAACAGGGGAGACTACGAGCAGTACTTC	CASSPNRGDYEQYF
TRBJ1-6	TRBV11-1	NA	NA	TGTGCCAGCAGCTTTAACAGGGTGGGGTCACCCCTCCACTTT	CASSFNRVGSPLHF
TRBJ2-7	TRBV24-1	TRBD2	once	TGTGCCACCAGTGACAGACTAGCGGGAGACTACGAGCAGTACTTC	CATSDRLAGDYEQYF
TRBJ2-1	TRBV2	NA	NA	TGTGCCAGCAGACCGGACTTCAACAATGAGCAGTTCTTC	CASRPDFNNEQFF
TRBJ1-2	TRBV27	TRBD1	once	TGTGCCAGCACCGGGACAGGCTATGGCTACACCTTC	CASTGTGYGYTF
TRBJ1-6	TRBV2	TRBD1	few	TGTGCCAGCAACCAGGGGGCAGGGAATTCACCCCTCCACTTT	CASNQGAGNSPLHF
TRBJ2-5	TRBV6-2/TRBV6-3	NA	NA	TGTGCCAGCAGTTCGGCTCTCAGGGGAGGGCGAGAGACCCAGTACTTC	CASSSALRGGRETQYF
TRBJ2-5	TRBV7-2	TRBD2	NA	TGTGCCAGCAGCCCCGGACTAGCGGGGGGGCAGGGTCGAGGGACCCAGTACTTC	CASSPGLAGGQGRGTQYF
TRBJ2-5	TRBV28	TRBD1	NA	TGTGCCAGCAGTTCGGGACAGTCGGCAGAGACCCAGTACTTC	CASSSGQSAETQYF
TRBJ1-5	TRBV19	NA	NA	TGTGCCAGTAGTATTAAGAGGGGTGGGGGGACGCCCCTCCTCTATAGCAATCAGCCCCAGCATTTT	CASSIKRGGGTPLLYSNQPQHF
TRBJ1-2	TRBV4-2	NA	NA	TGTGCCAGCAGCCCCGAAACAGGGCGGTATGGCTACACCTTC	CASSPETGRYGYTF